The clone carrying this T cell receptor beta chain showed up just a few times. Its antigen is undetermined. Through a sample-barcoded 5' primer and a J-beta primer mix, a second PCR was run for roughly 6 to 12 cycles. Paired-end reads containing CDR3 totaled no fewer than 3 million for each sample. MiXCR, run by TCRdb on the 5' RACE reads, gives a single entry per CDR3 protein. This table holds roughly 1.7 million distinct CDR3 sequences, 30% to 35% found once. This sample is drawn from a study of blood T cells in healthy people across ages. About the study: Template switching picked up about one barcoded beta molecule for each two T cells. Study results and caveats: TCR beta diversity tracked closely with naive T cell percentage. Fewer expanded clones and more diversity marked long-lived versus aged donors.

Germline V gene sequence: CDR1 SGHRS, CDR2 YFSETQ. The V end was cut by 1 base, the J end by 10 bases, with 29 bases between. The CDR3 totals 18 residues. The chain couples TRBV5-1 to TRBJ1-2; perhaps TRBD1 as D (5 bases). The sample consisted of blood. The receptor comes from a woman aged 25 to 39 in good health. The CDR3 coding sequence is TGCGCCAGCAGCTTGTATACGACGGGAACAGGTACTCCGGGTGACTACACCTTC. Residues: CASSLYTTGTGTPGDYTF.